This TCR beta chain was captured in a study of T-cell memory formation after mild COVID-19. Study-level results: Within pre-infection memory, some responding clones were found, suggesting cross-reactive memory joined. There was a balanced CD4/CD8 profile in clones contracting day 15 to 85, and later expanders leaned CD4+.

In regard to this clonotype: The target antigen is unknown.

This CDR3 has 16 amino acids. CDR1 and CDR2 from the germline V gene are SGHRS and YFSETQ. V lost 4 bases, J lost 3 bases, and 9 bases stayed unmatched. TCRdb redid the calling of the 5' RACE reads with MiXCR, one entry per CDR3 protein. The data contain roughly 170,000 distinct CDR3 sequences, 18% of them seen just once; the ten biggest clones take up about 4%. The material sequenced was PBMCs or a T cell subset sorted from them (not recorded which). The J gene is TRBJ2-3, the V gene TRBV5-1, with 9 nucleotides matching TRBD1. This sequence originates from a man aged 18 to 30 who had mild COVID-19 (a few samples of this study predate the infection). Cell type and time point are not known. CDR3 amino acids: CASSLTPGQGTDTQYF. The CDR3 DNA follows: TGCGCCAGCAGCCTCACCCCGGGACAGGGTACAGATACGCAGTATTTT.